The text below deals with one TCR beta chain. The sample originates from a study of blood T cell repertoires in COVID-19. The method was immunoSEQ multiplex PCR; TCRdb's version includes in-frame clones alone and lacks a portion of them. The table lists some 74,000 clones, around 78% of them singletons. Germline V gene sequence: CDR1 LNHDA, CDR2 SQIVND (reference sequence). The V gene lost 4 bases and the J gene lost 4 bases, with 13 bases spanning the gap. The CDR3 consists of 15 residues. The origin of this receptor is an elderly woman with acute or convalescent COVID-19. The sequenced sample was peripheral blood. V gene TRBV19 combines with J gene TRBJ1-4, with a possible D match to TRBD1 (5 bases). This chain's CDR3 is CASSTLTGGNEKLFF. DNA for the CDR3: TGTGCCAGTAGTACCCTTACGGGGGGTAATGAAAAACTGTTTTTT.